This T cell receptor (beta chain) was sequenced during a study of cytomegalovirus exposure and HLA in healthy donors. Whole-study results and caveats: Later findings reportedly placed an Asian-associated ancestry cluster below the approximately 670-donor mean for N-insertions. Despite most TCR sequences being rare, some public TCRs occurred in many donors.

Concerning this clone: Its antigen remains unidentified.

The PCR made use of 60 Vbeta and 13 Jbeta primers. Assay: immunoSEQ multiplex PCR; the TCRdb copy retains only in-frame clones and omits some. The sample lists roughly 160,000 clones; roughly four fifths were seen once. This CDR3 is 12 amino acids long. Trimming took off 8 bases at V and 3 bases at J, with 8 bases between the two ends. From germline, CDR1 is LNHNV and CDR2 YYDKDF (reference sequence). The J gene is TRBJ1-3, the V gene TRBV15; possibly TRBD1 for D (6 bases). The TCR sequence derives from a woman between 50 and 59 years old in good health and CMV-seronegative. The sequenced sample was PBMCs. This CDR3 is CATGQSGNTIYF. In DNA form, the CDR3 reads TGTGCCACCGGACAGAGTGGAAACACCATATATTTT.